In this sample, the clone carrying this T cell receptor (beta chain) turned up a few times. These data originate in a study of regulatory T cells in long-lasting Graves disease. Germline V lookup: CDR1 SGHRS, CDR2 YFSETQ. The CDR3 totals 16 residues. V was clipped by 4 bases and J by 1 base, with 15 bases between them. Building the TCR beta libraries relied on iRepertoire HTBI primers, and CDR3 regions underwent Arm-PCR. Each CDR3 protein gets one entry after TCRdb re-called the multiplex PCR reads with MiXCR. This sample has about 610,000 distinct CDR3 sequences, with about 16% found just once. Time point noted: newly diagnosed GD, antithyroid drugs for less than 3 months. PBMC RNA was the source of the TCR library. The sample was also reused in another study, on T cells in Graves' hyperthyroidism and ophthalmopathy. Per that paper: The TCR CDR3 first-round RT-PCR relied on the HTBI primer set. Ophthalmopathy was told apart from stable hyperthyroidism by a 13 V-J model.

The receptor's source is a man aged 18 to 29 with Graves disease. This chain links TRBV5-1 with TRBJ1-3; D remains ambiguous. The input for sequencing was peripheral blood mononuclear cells (PBMCs), taken at new diagnosis, from a patient treated with antithyroid drugs. The chain's CDR3 is CASSEGLEGSGNTIYF. The CDR3 coding sequence is TGCGCCAGCAGCGAGGGTTTGGAAGGATCTGGAAACACCATATATTTT.